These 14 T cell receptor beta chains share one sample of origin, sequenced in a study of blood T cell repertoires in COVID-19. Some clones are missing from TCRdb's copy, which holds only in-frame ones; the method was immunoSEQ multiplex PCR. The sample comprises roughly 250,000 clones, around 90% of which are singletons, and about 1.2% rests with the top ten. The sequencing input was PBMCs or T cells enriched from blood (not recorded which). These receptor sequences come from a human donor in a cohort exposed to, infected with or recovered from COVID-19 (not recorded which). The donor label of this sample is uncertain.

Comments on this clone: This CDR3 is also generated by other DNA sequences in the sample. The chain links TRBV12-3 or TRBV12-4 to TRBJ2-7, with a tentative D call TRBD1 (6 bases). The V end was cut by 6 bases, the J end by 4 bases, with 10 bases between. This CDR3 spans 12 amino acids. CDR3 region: CASSRGAYEQYF. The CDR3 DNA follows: TGTGCCAGCAGCAGGGGAGCGTACGAGCAGTACTTC.

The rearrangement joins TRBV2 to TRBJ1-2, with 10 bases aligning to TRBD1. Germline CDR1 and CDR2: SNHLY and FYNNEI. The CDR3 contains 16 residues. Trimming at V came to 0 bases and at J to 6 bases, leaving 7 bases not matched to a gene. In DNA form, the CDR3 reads TGTGCCAGCAGTGAAGCGTTACCGGGACAGGGGAATGGCTACACCTTC. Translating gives CASSEALPGQGNGYTF.

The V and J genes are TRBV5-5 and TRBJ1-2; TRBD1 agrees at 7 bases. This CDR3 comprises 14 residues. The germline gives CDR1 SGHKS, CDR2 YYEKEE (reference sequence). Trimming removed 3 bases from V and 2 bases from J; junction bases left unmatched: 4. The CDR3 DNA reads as TGTGCCAGCAGCTCGGACAGGAAAAACTATGGCTACACCTTC. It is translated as CASSSDRKNYGYTF.

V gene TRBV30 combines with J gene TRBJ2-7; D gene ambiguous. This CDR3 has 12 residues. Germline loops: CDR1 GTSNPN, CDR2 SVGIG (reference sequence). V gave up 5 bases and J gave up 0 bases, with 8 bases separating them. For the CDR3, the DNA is TGTGCCTGGGAACCTAGCTCCTACGAGCAGTACTTC. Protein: CAWEPSSYEQYF.

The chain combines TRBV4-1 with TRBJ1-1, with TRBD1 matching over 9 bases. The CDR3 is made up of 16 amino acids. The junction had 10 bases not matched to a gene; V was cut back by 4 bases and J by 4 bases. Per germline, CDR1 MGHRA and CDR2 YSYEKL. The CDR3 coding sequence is TGCGCCAGCAGCCTACTCTTACAGGGGGCATTCACTGAAGCTTTCTTT. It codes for CASSLLLQGAFTEAFF.

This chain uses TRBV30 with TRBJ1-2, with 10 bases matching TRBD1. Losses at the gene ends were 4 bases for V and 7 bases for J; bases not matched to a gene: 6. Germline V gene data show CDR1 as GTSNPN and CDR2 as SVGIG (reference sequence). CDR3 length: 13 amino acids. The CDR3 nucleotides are TGTGCCTGGATTGGGACAGGGGTCGGTGGCTACACCTTC. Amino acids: CAWIGTGVGGYTF. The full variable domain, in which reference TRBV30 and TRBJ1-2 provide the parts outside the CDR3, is SQTIHQWPATLVQPVGSPLSLECTVEGTSNPNLYWYRQAAGRGLQLLFYSVGIGQISSEVPQNLSASRPQDRQFILSSKKLLLSDSGFYLCAWIGTGVGGYTFGSGTRLTVV.

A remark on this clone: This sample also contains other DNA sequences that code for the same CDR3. CDR3 bases: TGTGCCAGCAGTTCCGGGACAGGAGGCACCGGGGAGCTGTTTTTT. It specifies CASSSGTGGTGELFF. This chain links TRBV27 with TRBJ2-2, with 8 bases identical to TRBD1. The V gene end was trimmed by 4 bases and the J gene end by 4 bases; junction bases not matched to a gene: 5. CDR1 is MNHEY, CDR2 SMNVEV, per germline (reference sequence). The CDR3 has 15 residues.

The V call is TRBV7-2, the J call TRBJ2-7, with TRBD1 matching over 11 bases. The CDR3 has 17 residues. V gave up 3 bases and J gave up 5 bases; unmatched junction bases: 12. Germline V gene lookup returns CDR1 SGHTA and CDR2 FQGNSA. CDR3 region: CASSLGLWDRGSHEQYF. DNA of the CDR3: TGTGCCAGCAGCTTGGGACTGTGGGACAGGGGGTCCCACGAGCAGTACTTC. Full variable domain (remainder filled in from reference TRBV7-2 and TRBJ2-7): GAGVSQSPSNKVTEKGKDVELRCDPISGHTALYWYRQSLGQGLEFLIYFQGNSAPDKSGLPSDRFSAERTGGSVSTLTIQRTQQEDSAVYLCASSLGLWDRGSHEQYFGPGTRLTVT.

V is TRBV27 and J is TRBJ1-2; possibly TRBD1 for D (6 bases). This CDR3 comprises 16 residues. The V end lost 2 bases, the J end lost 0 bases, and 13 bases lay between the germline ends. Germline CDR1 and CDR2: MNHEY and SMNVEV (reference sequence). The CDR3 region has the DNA TGTGCCAGCAGTTTAGCAGGGGCCACTTCTAACTATGGCTACACCTTC. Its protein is CASSLAGATSNYGYTF.

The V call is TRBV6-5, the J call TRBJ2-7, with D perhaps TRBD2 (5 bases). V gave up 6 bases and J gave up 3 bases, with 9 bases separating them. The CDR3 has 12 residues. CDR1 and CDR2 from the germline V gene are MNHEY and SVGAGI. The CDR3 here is CASRPSIYEQYF. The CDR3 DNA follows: TGTGCCAGCAGGCCTAGCATCTACGAGCAGTACTTC.

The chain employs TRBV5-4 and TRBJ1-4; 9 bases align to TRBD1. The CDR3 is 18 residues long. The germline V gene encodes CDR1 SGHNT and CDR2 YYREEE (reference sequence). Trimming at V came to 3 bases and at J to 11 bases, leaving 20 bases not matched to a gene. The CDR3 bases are TGTGCCAGCAGCTACCTACGTCCCGGGACAGGGACCAGGAGGAAACTGTTTTTT. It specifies CASSYLRPGTGTRRKLFF.

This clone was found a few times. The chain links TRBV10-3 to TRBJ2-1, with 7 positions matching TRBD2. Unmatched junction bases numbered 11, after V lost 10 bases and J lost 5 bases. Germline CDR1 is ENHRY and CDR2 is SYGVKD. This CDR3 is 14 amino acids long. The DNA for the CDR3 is TGTGCCACCGGCGGGACTACTGAACACAATGAGCAGTTCTTC. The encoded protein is CATGGTTEHNEQFF.

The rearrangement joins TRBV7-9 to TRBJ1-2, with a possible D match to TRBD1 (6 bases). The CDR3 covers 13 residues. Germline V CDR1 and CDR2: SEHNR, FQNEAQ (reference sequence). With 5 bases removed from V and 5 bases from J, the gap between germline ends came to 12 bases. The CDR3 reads CASSPPGEYGYTF. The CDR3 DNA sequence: TGTGCCAGCAGCCCGCCAGGGGAATATGGCTACACCTTC.

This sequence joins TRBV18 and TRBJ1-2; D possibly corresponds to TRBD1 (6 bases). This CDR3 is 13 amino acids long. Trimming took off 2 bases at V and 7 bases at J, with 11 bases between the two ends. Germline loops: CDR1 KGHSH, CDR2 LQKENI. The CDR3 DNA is TGTGCCAGCTCACCATCACAGGGCTCTGGCTACACCTTC. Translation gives CASSPSQGSGYTF.